This paragraph reports one TCR beta chain. What it binds is not known. The data belong to a study of T-cell memory formation after mild COVID-19. Study-wide background: Largely, TCR clusters stayed within a single donor. Study-level results: A balance of CD4 and CD8 characterized clones contracting day 15 to 85, whereas later expanders leaned CD4+. Memory from before infection featured some responding clones, which suggests cross-reactive memory joined.

Germline assignment: CDR1 LGHDT and CDR2 YNNKEL (reference sequence). V trimming: 2 bases; J trimming: 12 bases; junction bases outside the gene matches: 18. CDR3 length: 16 residues. TCRdb re-called the 5' RACE reads through MiXCR, storing one row per CDR3 protein. The table has 300,000 to 350,000 distinct CDR3 sequences, roughly 21% seen once. This sequence was found in a man between 18 and 35 years old who had mild COVID-19 (a few samples of this study predate the infection). Cell type and time point are not known. Sample: PBMCs or a T cell subset sorted from them (not recorded which). The chain carries TRBV3-1 and TRBJ1-1, with 7 bases identical to TRBD1. CDR3 residues: CASSQRRDRDQIGSFF. The DNA for the CDR3 is TGTGCCAGCAGCCAACGTCGCGACAGGGACCAAATTGGGTCTTTCTTT.